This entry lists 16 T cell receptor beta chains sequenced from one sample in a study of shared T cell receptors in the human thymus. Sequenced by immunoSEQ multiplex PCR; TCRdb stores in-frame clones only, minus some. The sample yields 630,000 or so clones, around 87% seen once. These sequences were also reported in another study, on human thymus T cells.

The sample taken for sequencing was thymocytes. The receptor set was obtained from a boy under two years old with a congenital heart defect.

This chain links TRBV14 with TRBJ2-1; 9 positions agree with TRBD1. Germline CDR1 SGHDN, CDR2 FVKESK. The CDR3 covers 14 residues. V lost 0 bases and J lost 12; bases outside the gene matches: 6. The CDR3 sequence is CASSQDYPGQGQFF. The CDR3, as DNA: TGTGCCAGCAGCCAAGATTATCCGGGACAGGGGCAGTTCTTC.

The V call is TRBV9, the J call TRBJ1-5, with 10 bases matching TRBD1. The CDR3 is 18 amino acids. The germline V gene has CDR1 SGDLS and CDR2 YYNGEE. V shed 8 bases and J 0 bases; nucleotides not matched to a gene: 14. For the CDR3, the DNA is TGTGCCAGTACGACCGGGACAGGGGATCCTTATAGCAATCAGCCCCAGCATTTT. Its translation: CASTTGTGDPYSNQPQHF.

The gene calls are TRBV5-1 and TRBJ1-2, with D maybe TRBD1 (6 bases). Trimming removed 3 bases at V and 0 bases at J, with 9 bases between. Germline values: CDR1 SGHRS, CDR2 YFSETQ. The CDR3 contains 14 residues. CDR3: CASSYRQANYGYTF. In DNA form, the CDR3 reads TGCGCCAGCAGCTACCGACAGGCTAACTATGGCTACACCTTC.

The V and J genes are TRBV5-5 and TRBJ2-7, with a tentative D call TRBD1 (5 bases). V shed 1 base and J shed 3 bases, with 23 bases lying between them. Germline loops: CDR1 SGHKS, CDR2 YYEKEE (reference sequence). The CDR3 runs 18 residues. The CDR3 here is CASSLKVGSPGRGYEQYF. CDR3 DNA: TGTGCCAGCAGCTTGAAGGTGGGTTCGCCAGGGCGAGGCTACGAGCAGTACTTC.

The CDR3 sequence is CASGSGQGNRSPLHF. CDR3 in DNA: TGTGCCAGCGGGTCGGGACAGGGGAATCGGTCACCCCTCCACTTT. V usage is TRBV6-1 and J usage is TRBJ1-6; 10 bases fit TRBD1. The CDR3 length is 15 residues. V lost 8 bases, J lost 10 bases, and 11 bases stayed unmatched. Germline V gene data show CDR1 as MNHNS and CDR2 as SASEGT.

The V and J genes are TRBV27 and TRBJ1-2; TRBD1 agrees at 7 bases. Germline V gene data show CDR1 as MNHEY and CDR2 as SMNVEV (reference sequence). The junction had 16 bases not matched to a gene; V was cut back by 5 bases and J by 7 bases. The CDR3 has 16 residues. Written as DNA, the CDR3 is TGTGCCAGCAGTCAGAGGGGACAGCGCCGTCTTAGTGGCTACACCTTC. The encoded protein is CASSQRGQRRLSGYTF.

CDR3 loop: CASSLFRDRGSYEQYF. The CDR3 DNA reads as TGTGCCAGCAGTCTATTTAGGGACAGGGGCTCCTACGAGCAGTACTTC. The V call is TRBV28, the J call TRBJ2-7, with 10 bases identical to TRBD1. Germline assignment: CDR1 MDHEN and CDR2 SYDVKM. This CDR3 region has 16 residues. The trim removed 5 bases at V and 0 bases at J, leaving 7 bases unmatched.

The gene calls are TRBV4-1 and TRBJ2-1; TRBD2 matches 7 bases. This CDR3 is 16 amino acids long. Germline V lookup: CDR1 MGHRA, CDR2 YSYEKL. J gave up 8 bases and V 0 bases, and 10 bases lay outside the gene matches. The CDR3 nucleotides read TGCGCCAGCAGCCAAGAGCTTGCGGGAGCTGTATATGAGCAGTTCTTC. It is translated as CASSQELAGAVYEQFF.

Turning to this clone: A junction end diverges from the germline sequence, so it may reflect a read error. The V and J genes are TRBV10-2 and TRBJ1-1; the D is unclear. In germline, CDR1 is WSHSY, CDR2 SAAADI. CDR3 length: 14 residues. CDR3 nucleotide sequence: TGCGCCAGCAGTCAGTCCATCCGGAGGACTGAAGCTTTCTTT. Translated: CASSQSIRRTEAFF.

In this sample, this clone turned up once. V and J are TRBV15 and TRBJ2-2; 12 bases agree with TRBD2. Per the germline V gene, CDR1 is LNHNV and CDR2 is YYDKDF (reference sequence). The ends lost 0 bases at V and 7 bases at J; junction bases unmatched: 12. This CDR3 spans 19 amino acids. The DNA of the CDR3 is TGTGCCACCAGCAGAGATAAAGGGCTAGCGGGAGGGCCGGGCGGGGAGCTGTTTTTT. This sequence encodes CATSRDKGLAGGPGGELFF.

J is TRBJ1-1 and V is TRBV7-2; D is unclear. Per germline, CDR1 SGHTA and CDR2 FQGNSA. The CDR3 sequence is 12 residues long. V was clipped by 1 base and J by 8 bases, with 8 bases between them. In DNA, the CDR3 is TGTGCCAGCAGCTTAGAGGGAGCCGAAGCTTTCTTT. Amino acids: CASSLEGAEAFF.

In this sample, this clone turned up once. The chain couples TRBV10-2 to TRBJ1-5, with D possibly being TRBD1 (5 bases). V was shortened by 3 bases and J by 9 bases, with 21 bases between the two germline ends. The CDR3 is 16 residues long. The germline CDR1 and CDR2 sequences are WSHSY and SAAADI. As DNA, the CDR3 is TGCGCCAGCAGTGAAATTGATCAGGGAACCGTGGTGCCCCAGCATTTT. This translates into CASSEIDQGTVVPQHF.

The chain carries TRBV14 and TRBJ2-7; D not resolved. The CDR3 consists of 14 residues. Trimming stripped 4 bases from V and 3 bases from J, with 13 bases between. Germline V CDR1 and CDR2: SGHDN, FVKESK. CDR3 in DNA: TGTGCCAGCAGCCTATCCCAGATTCACTACGAGCAGTACTTC. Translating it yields CASSLSQIHYEQYF.

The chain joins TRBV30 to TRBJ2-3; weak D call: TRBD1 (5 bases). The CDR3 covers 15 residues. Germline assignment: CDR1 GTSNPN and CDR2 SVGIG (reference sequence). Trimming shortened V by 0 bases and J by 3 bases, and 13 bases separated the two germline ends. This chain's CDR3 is CAWSVNRGETDTQYF. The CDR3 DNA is TGTGCCTGGAGTGTAAATAGGGGTGAGACAGATACGCAGTATTTT. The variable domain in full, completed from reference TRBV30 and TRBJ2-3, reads SQTIHQWPATLVQPVGSPLSLECTVEGTSNPNLYWYRQAAGRGLQLLFYSVGIGQISSEVPQNLSASRPQDRQFILSSKKLLLSDSGFYLCAWSVNRGETDTQYFGPGTRLTVL.

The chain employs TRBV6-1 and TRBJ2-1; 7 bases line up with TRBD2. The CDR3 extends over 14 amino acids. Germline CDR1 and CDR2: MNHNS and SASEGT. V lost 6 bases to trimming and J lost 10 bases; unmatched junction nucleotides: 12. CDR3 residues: CASRSWGRVGEQFF. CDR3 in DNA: TGTGCCAGCAGGAGTTGGGGGAGGGTCGGAGAGCAGTTCTTC.

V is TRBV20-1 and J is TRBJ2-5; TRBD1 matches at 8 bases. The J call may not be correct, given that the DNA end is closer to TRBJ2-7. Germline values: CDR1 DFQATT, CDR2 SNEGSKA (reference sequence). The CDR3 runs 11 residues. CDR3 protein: CSATGDYEQYF. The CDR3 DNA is TGCAGTGCGACAGGGGACTACGAGCAGTACTTC.